This TCR beta chain was recovered during a study of T cells in Graves' hyperthyroidism and ophthalmopathy. If no ophthalmopathy progression occurred within 18 months, Graves' hyperthyroidism was stable. An approximately 10 ml volume of fresh peripheral blood provided the PBMCs. Amplification of TCR beta CDR3 regions was performed using RNA transcripts as template. Researchers ran a first-round RT-PCR on the TCR CDR3 using the HTBI primer set. In TCRdb, the multiplex PCR reads were re-called with MiXCR into one record per CDR3 protein. The table records 350,000 to 400,000 distinct CDR3 sequences, around 14% of them present only once. This clonotype was seen more than once but under ten times. Its target is unknown. V gave up 0 bases and J gave up 7 bases; unmatched junction bases: 11. Germline V gives CDR1 SQVTM, CDR2 ANQGSEA. The CDR3 contains 15 residues. Whole-study results and caveats: Ophthalmopathy prediction by the model preceded onset by a median approximately 6.9 months. Most expanded thyroid clonotypes above 0.001 recurred in blood.

The TCR originated in a young woman with Graves' hyperthyroidism. V usage is TRBV29-1 and J usage is TRBJ2-7, with TRBD1 identical over 8 bases. The sequenced material came from blood. CDR3 sequence (DNA): TGCAGCGTTGAAGACCTTACCTCAGGGGGCGGGGAGCAGTACTTC. Its translation: CSVEDLTSGGGEQYF.